These 27 T cell receptor beta chains originate from one sample sequenced in a study of shared clonotypes between healthy human individuals. TCRdb's copy holds only in-frame clones and misses some; the assay was immunoSEQ multiplex PCR. The sample holds almost 700,000 clones, approximately 90% seen once. Naive CD8 cells lacked CD45RO, underwent positive selection for CCR7 and left out terminally differentiated effector memory CD45RA+ cells. The sequenced sample consisted of naive CD8+ T cells sorted from blood. All receptors come from a young man in good health.

The chain joins TRBV7-8 to TRBJ2-1, with D hard to call. Germline-derived CDR1 and CDR2 are SGHVS and FQNEAQ. V shed 1 base and J shed 4 bases, with 5 bases lying between them. The CDR3 contains 13 residues. The CDR3 coding sequence is TGTGCCAGCAGCTTAGAACAATACAATGAGCAGTTCTTC. Protein product: CASSLEQYNEQFF.

This clone was seen only once. V and J are TRBV7-9 and TRBJ2-7; D might be TRBD2 (6 bases). The germline V gene has CDR1 SEHNR and CDR2 FQNEAQ (reference sequence). There are 17 residues in the CDR3. V lost 5 bases to trimming and J lost 3 bases, with 23 bases between them. For the CDR3, the DNA is TGTGCCAGCAGCCCCTCATTTGCGGGAAGACTCCACTACGAGCAGTACTTC. It yields the protein CASSPSFAGRLHYEQYF.

The gene calls are TRBV28 and TRBJ2-1; 11 bases line up with TRBD2. This CDR3 comprises 19 residues. Trimming cost V 6 bases and J 6 bases; bases outside gene matches: 19. From germline, CDR1 is MDHEN and CDR2 SYDVKM. CDR3 nucleotides: TGTGCCAGCAGCCCGATGCTGACTAGCGGGAACCCTTTTGCCAATGAGCAGTTCTTC. It yields the protein CASSPMLTSGNPFANEQFF.

Of note for this clone: The junction and the germline gene differ at one end; a read error may be behind it. This chain joins TRBV7-9 and TRBJ2-1; D uncertain. Germline V gives CDR1 SEHNR, CDR2 FQNEAQ (reference sequence). CDR3 length: 14 residues. The CDR3 DNA reads as TGTGCCAGCAGCTCCGGATCCTCCCACAATGAGCAGTTCTTC. Amino acid sequence: CASSSGSSHNEQFF.

The chain recombines TRBV7-9 with TRBJ1-2, with a weak D call TRBD1 (5 bases). Germline V gene sequence: CDR1 SEHNR, CDR2 FQNEAQ (reference sequence). V was pared by 2 bases and J by 4 bases, with 20 bases between. The CDR3 consists of 17 residues. The CDR3 DNA is TGTGCCAGCAGCTTATTTGGTCGGGGCAGGGACGGCTATGGCTACACCTTC. Protein: CASSLFGRGRDGYGYTF.

This rearrangement joins TRBV7-9 to TRBJ1-1; 9 bases line up with TRBD1. The CDR3 covers 17 residues. Losses at the gene ends were 4 bases for V and 0 bases for J; bases not matched to a gene: 9. Germline V gene data show CDR1 as SEHNR and CDR2 as FQNEAQ (reference sequence). The CDR3 sequence: CASSYRGQGKMNTEAFF. In DNA, the CDR3 is TGTGCCAGCAGCTACCGGGGACAGGGAAAGATGAACACTGAAGCTTTCTTT.

Only one count was recorded for this clone. The rearrangement links TRBV27 to TRBJ2-7; D is undetermined. CDR3 length: 15 amino acids. Trimming left V 3 bases short and J 2 bases short, with 14 bases between. Germline CDR1 MNHEY, CDR2 SMNVEV (reference sequence). Here the CDR3 DNA reads TGTGCCAGCAGTTTGGGCTACTCATTCACCTACGAGCAGTACTTC. Translating it yields CASSLGYSFTYEQYF.

This chain connects TRBV27 to TRBJ1-4; D is unresolved. Looked up from germline, CDR1 is MNHEY and CDR2 is SMNVEV (reference sequence). Trimming cost V 0 bases and J 4 bases, with 12 bases left between them. The CDR3 is 16 residues long. CDR3: CASSLSGVEDNEKLFF. CDR3 nucleotides: TGTGCCAGCAGTTTATCAGGAGTGGAGGATAATGAAAAACTGTTTTTT.

The chain employs TRBV7-2 and TRBJ2-7; 11 bases align to TRBD2. The ends lost 1 base at V and 3 bases at J; junction bases unmatched: 5. This CDR3 has 16 amino acids. The germline gives CDR1 SGHTA, CDR2 FQGNSA. The CDR3 reads CASSLDGTSGDYEQYF. The CDR3 DNA sequence: TGTGCCAGCAGCTTAGATGGGACTAGCGGAGACTACGAGCAGTACTTC.

CDR3 sequence reads: CASSPRLKEYNEQFF. The CDR3 bases are TGTGCCAGCTCACCACGCCTTAAGGAGTACAATGAGCAGTTCTTC. The chain links TRBV18 to TRBJ2-1; D gene uncertain. This CDR3 is built from 15 residues. V was clipped by 1 base and J by 4 bases, with 11 bases between them. Germline lookup yields CDR1 KGHSH and CDR2 LQKENI. The entire variable domain, with the rest obtained from reference TRBV18 and TRBJ2-1, is as follows: NAGVMQNPRHLVRRRGQEARLRCSPMKGHSHVYWYRQLPEEGLKFMVYLQKENIIDESGMPKERFSAEFPKEGPSILRIQQVVRGDSAAYFCASSPRLKEYNEQFFGPGTRLTVL.

The chain has TRBV28 and TRBJ2-1; D might be TRBD2 (6 bases). CDR3 length: 19 residues. Per germline, CDR1 MDHEN and CDR2 SYDVKM. V dropped 5 bases and J dropped 3 bases, with 26 bases sitting between them. The DNA for the CDR3 is TGTGCCAGCAGTCCCCGATTCGGTAGTGAGCGGGCGCACTACAATGAGCAGTTCTTC. It translates to CASSPRFGSERAHYNEQFF.

V gene TRBV4-1 combines with J gene TRBJ1-1; D gene unclear. CDR1 is MGHRA, CDR2 YSYEKL, per germline. The length of the CDR3 is 16 residues. The V and J ends lost 3 bases and 0 bases respectively, with 14 bases between them. The CDR3 sequence: CASSQRYPSMNTEAFF. The CDR3 nucleotides read TGCGCCAGCAGCCAGAGGTACCCGTCCATGAACACTGAAGCTTTCTTT.

The rearrangement joins TRBV5-4 to TRBJ2-2; 7 bases are shared with TRBD1. V gave up 4 bases and J gave up 1 base; unmatched junction bases: 4. The CDR3 runs 15 residues. Germline CDR1 SGHNT, CDR2 YYREEE (reference sequence). CDR3 residues: CASSPDRRNTGELFF. The DNA of the CDR3 is TGTGCCAGCAGCCCGGACAGGAGGAACACCGGGGAGCTGTTTTTT.

V and J are TRBV27 and TRBJ2-7; tentatively, D is TRBD2 (6 bases). V shed 5 bases and J shed 2 bases, with 13 bases lying between them. The CDR3 runs to 14 residues. Germline CDR1 reads MNHEY; CDR2 reads SMNVEV (reference sequence). The CDR3 is CASSPGLTTYEQYF. The DNA for the CDR3 is TGTGCCAGCAGTCCGGGACTGACGACCTACGAGCAGTACTTC.

The chain joins TRBV2 to TRBJ1-1; D remains ambiguous. There are 14 residues in the CDR3. V lost 6 bases and J 0 bases, leaving 11 bases between the germline ends. Per germline, CDR1 SNHLY and CDR2 FYNNEI. The CDR3, as DNA: TGTGCCAGCAGCCACAGACCCCTGAACACTGAAGCTTTCTTT. As protein: CASSHRPLNTEAFF.

This clone came up many times. The sample carries other DNA sequences with the same CDR3. For the CDR3, the DNA is TGCGCCAGCAGCCAAGCGGGTCGCACCGGGGAGCTGTTTTTT. This encodes CASSQAGRTGELFF. The chain has TRBV4-1 and TRBJ2-2; D ambiguous. V was cut by 1 base and J by 4 bases, with 7 bases left in between. The CDR3 spans 14 residues. Germline V lookup: CDR1 MGHRA, CDR2 YSYEKL.

The chain employs TRBV6-6 and TRBJ1-1; possibly TRBD1 for D (5 bases). V shed 6 bases and J shed 7 bases, with 6 bases lying between them. CDR3 length: 10 amino acids. CDR1 and CDR2 (germline): MNHNY, SVGAGI (reference sequence). CDR3 region: CASRGGEAFF. The CDR3 nucleotides are TGTGCCAGCAGGGGGGGTGAAGCTTTCTTT.

The V and J genes are TRBV2 and TRBJ1-2, with TRBD1 matching over 7 bases. V gave up 6 bases and J gave up 4 bases; unmatched junction bases: 14. The germline CDR1 and CDR2 sequences are SNHLY and FYNNEI. This CDR3 has 16 residues. The CDR3 here is CASRDPDGTASYGYTF. The CDR3 region has the DNA TGTGCCAGCAGGGATCCGGATGGGACAGCTAGCTATGGCTACACCTTC.

This CDR3 reads CSQRWGERNEQFF. The CDR3 DNA reads TGCAGCCAACGATGGGGAGAACGCAATGAGCAGTTCTTC. J is TRBJ2-1 and V is TRBV29-1; D is perhaps TRBD2 (5 bases). The CDR3 sequence is 13 residues long. CDR1 and CDR2 (germline): SQVTM, ANQGSEA. V lost 8 bases and J lost 6, with 17 bases in between.

The genes are TRBV7-2 and TRBJ2-6; no reliable D call. CDR3 size: 17 residues. CDR1 is SGHTA, CDR2 FQGNSA, per germline. V lost 5 bases, J lost 0 bases, and 14 bases lay in between. This chain's CDR3 is CASSGFPLHSGANVLTF. Here the CDR3 DNA reads TGTGCCAGCAGCGGATTCCCCTTGCACTCTGGGGCCAACGTCCTGACTTTC.

CDR3 in amino acids: CASSYSGWTSLDEQYF. CDR3 nucleotide sequence: TGTGCCAGCAGTTACTCCGGTTGGACTAGCCTCGACGAGCAGTACTTC. V usage is TRBV6-5 and J usage is TRBJ2-7; TRBD2 matches at 8 bases. V trimming: 0 bases; J trimming: 5 bases; junction bases outside the gene matches: 9. Germline CDR1 MNHEY, CDR2 SVGAGI. The CDR3 is 16 residues long.

V is TRBV7-3 and J is TRBJ2-1, with TRBD2 matching over 9 bases. The V segment lost 5 bases and the J segment 8 bases; nucleotides outside the gene matches: 13. This CDR3 region has 16 residues. CDR1 SGHTA and CDR2 FQGTGA come from the germline V gene. CDR3 amino acids: CASSPKVAGVLYEQFF. CDR3 nucleotides: TGTGCCAGCAGCCCAAAGGTAGCGGGAGTTCTCTATGAGCAGTTCTTC.

The CDR3 loop is CASSFQGQGVGYEQYF. The CDR3 coding sequence is TGTGCCAGCAGTTTCCAAGGACAGGGGGTAGGATACGAGCAGTACTTC. V usage is TRBV27 and J usage is TRBJ2-7, with 10 bases identical to TRBD1. Germline CDR1 is MNHEY and CDR2 is SMNVEV (reference sequence). The CDR3 covers 16 residues. Unmatched junction bases numbered 9, after V lost 3 bases and J lost 4 bases.

The rearrangement uses TRBV6-5 and TRBJ2-7; D not resolved. The V gene lost 3 bases and the J gene lost 11 bases, with 17 bases spanning the gap. The CDR3 covers 13 residues. Germline V lookup: CDR1 MNHEY, CDR2 SVGAGI. The CDR3: CASSYSGPTKKYF. The CDR3 DNA reads TGTGCCAGCAGTTATAGTGGGCCTACGAAGAAGTACTTC.

J is TRBJ2-7 and V is TRBV5-1; 9 bases line up with TRBD1. V was pared by 3 bases and J by 3 bases, with 7 bases of the junction left unmatched. This CDR3 has 15 residues. Germline V gene data show CDR1 as SGHRS and CDR2 as YFSETQ. CDR3 loop: CASSSEDRGIYEQYF. The CDR3 nucleotides are TGCGCCAGCAGCTCCGAGGACAGGGGAATCTACGAGCAGTACTTC.

This rearrangement joins TRBV28 to TRBJ1-2, with 7 bases fitting TRBD1. The CDR3 is made up of 14 amino acids. The V gene's germline CDR1 is MDHEN and CDR2 SYDVKM. V dropped 3 bases and J dropped 11; count of bases not matched to a gene: 12. This CDR3 reads CASSLALGTDNYTF. The DNA of the CDR3 is TGTGCCAGCAGTTTGGCCCTTGGGACAGATAATTACACCTTC.

The chain joins TRBV6-5 to TRBJ2-1; TRBD2 matches at 7 bases. Germline V gene lookup returns CDR1 MNHEY and CDR2 SVGAGI. Trimming removed 0 bases from V and 4 bases from J; junction bases left unmatched: 6. The CDR3 contains 16 residues. This CDR3 is CASSYSMASGYNEQFF. The CDR3 bases are TGTGCCAGCAGTTACTCGATGGCTAGCGGATACAATGAGCAGTTCTTC.